This T cell receptor (beta chain) was found in a study of early T cells in non-severe SARS-CoV-2 infection. Study-level background: Sequenced material consisted of bulk RNA (from unsorted whole blood), and chains were unpaired. Overall study results and limits: VDJdb-based annotation leaned toward anti-spike CD8 responses and missed private and CD4 specificities.

The CDR3 has 16 residues. The junction had 11 bases not matched to a gene; V was cut back by 6 bases and J by 5 bases. In its sample, this clonotype was seen a few times. Its antigen is still unknown. The TCR library protocol was used to attach unique molecular identifiers. These identifiers were attached to individual cDNA molecules. TCRdb recomputed calls from the 5' RACE reads with MiXCR, one row per CDR3 protein. Among about 48,000 distinct CDR3 sequences listed, more than 4.5% were seen once. The source material was whole blood, sampled at baseline. The sequence was obtained from an adult who was a healthcare worker with PCR-confirmed SARS-CoV-2 infection or an uninfected control (not recorded which). The chain is built from TRBV12-3 or TRBV12-4 and TRBJ2-3; 10 bases map to TRBD2. CDR3 sequence (DNA): TGTGCCAGCAGCCGGCTAAGCGGGAGGGGTGGAGATACGCAGTATTTT. Encoded protein: CASSRLSGRGGDTQYF.